This is a list of T cell receptor beta chains from one sample in a study of T cell responses to AZD1222 COVID-19 vaccine. Assay used: immunoSEQ multiplex PCR; TCRdb lists only in-frame clones, some missing. The sample holds about 86,000 clones, roughly 90% seen once. The sample consisted of peripheral blood, taken 28 days after the second AZD1222 dose. Receptor source: an adult who received the AZD1222 COVID-19 vaccine. Each CDR3 is given with its conserved first and last residue. The D gene is left open where the match is weak. Size is omitted from some rows. Given values are once, few, many or a class for expanded clones.

j_call	d_call	v_call	clone_size	cdr3_aa	cdr3_nt
TRBJ2-3	TRBD1	TRBV5-4	.	CASSLWRDRVWNTQYF	TGTGCCAGCAGCTTGTGGCGGGACAGGGTATGGAATACGCAGTATTTT
TRBJ1-2	.	TRBV18	.	CASSQTSWDGYTF	TGTGCCAGCTCACAGACCTCTTGGGATGGCTACACCTTC
TRBJ1-2	TRBD1	TRBV15	.	CATSQGGTGKNYGYTF	TGTGCCACCAGCCAGGGGGGGACAGGGAAGAACTATGGCTACACCTTC
TRBJ1-3	.	TRBV3-1/TRBV3-2	.	CASSQDAGSRVSGNTIYF	TGTGCCAGCAGCCAAGATGCAGGTAGCAGAGTCTCTGGAAACACCATATATTTT
TRBJ1-6	.	TRBV27	few	CASSLFPQEGNSPLHF	TGTGCCAGCAGTTTATTCCCCCAGGAAGGAAATTCACCCCTCCACTTT
TRBJ2-7	.	TRBV7-2	.	CASSLGGGGSYEQYF	TGTGCCAGCAGCCTGGGAGGGGGAGGCTCCTACGAGCAGTACTTC
TRBJ2-3	TRBD2	TRBV7-6	.	CASSPSSGGATDTQYF	TGTGCCAGCAGCCCGTCTAGCGGGGGGGCAACAGATACGCAGTATTTT
TRBJ2-3	TRBD2	TRBV5-6	.	CASSLDLGTSGRTDTQYF	TGTGCCAGCAGCTTGGACCTCGGGACTAGCGGGCGCACAGATACGCAGTATTTT
TRBJ1-1	.	TRBV9	.	CASSPRLGEYTEAFF	TGTGCCAGCAGCCCCAGATTGGGGGAATACACTGAAGCTTTCTTT
TRBJ2-2	TRBD1	TRBV10-3	.	CAITGQGVTGELFF	TGTGCCATCACCGGACAGGGGGTGACCGGGGAGCTGTTTTTT
TRBJ2-1	.	TRBV19	.	CASCQGYNEQFF	TGTGCCAGTTGTCAGGGGTACAATGAGCAGTTCTTC
TRBJ1-5	TRBD1	TRBV27	.	CASSLPGQGVFWNQPQHF	TGTGCCAGCAGTTTACCGGGACAGGGGGTTTTCTGGAATCAGCCCCAGCATTTT
TRBJ2-3	.	TRBV25-1	.	CASTRGPDTQYF	TGTGCCAGCACGAGGGGTCCAGATACGCAGTATTTT
TRBJ2-1	.	TRBV24-1	.	CATAPGGAYEQFF	TGTGCCACCGCACCCGGGGGCGCGTATGAGCAGTTCTTC
TRBJ2-3	.	TRBV10-1	.	CASRRDLGGTQYF	TGCGCCAGCAGAAGGGACTTGGGGGGTACGCAGTATTTT
TRBJ2-7	TRBD2	TRBV18	.	CASSPTLAGATYEQYF	TGTGCCAGCTCACCAACATTAGCGGGAGCAACCTACGAGCAGTACTTC
TRBJ2-2	.	TRBV4-1	few	CASSQESAGNTGELFF	TGCGCCAGCAGCCAAGAATCAGCGGGGAACACCGGGGAGCTGTTTTTT
TRBJ2-2	.	TRBV13	.	CASSLGSNTGELFF	TGTGCCAGCAGCTTAGGTTCGAACACCGGGGAGCTGTTTTTT
TRBJ2-5	.	TRBV6-1	.	CASSEVRETQYF	TGTGCCAGCAGTGAGGTTCGGGAGACCCAGTACTTC
TRBJ2-7	.	TRBV13	.	CASSLGPREHEQYF	TGTGCCAGCAGCTTAGGTCCCAGGGAGCACGAGCAGTACTTC
TRBJ1-2	.	TRBV10-3	.	CAISARDIAYGYTF	TGTGCCATCAGCGCCCGGGATATAGCTTATGGCTACACCTTC
TRBJ1-5	.	TRBV9	.	CASSVGGSNQPQHF	TGTGCCAGCAGCGTAGGGGGGAGCAATCAGCCCCAGCATTTT
TRBJ2-3	.	TRBV3-1/TRBV3-2	.	CASSQPPGGTDTQYF	TGTGCCAGCAGCCAACCACCGGGGGGCACAGATACGCAGTATTTT
TRBJ2-7	.	TRBV28	once	CASIPRGAAYEQYF	TGTGCCAGCATCCCCCGGGGCGCTGCCTACGAGCAGTACTTC
TRBJ2-7	.	TRBV5-1	.	CASSARIGGQYEQYF	TGCGCCAGCAGCGCCCGGATTGGCGGGCAATACGAGCAGTACTTC
TRBJ2-7	.	TRBV27	few	CASSLRVGEQYF	TGTGCCAGCAGTTTACGGGTCGGCGAGCAGTACTTC
TRBJ1-5	.	TRBV19	.	CASKVRAFGNQPQHF	TGTGCCAGTAAGGTTCGCGCTTTCGGCAATCAGCCCCAGCATTTT
TRBJ2-1	.	TRBV7-3	.	CASNQGGRDEQFF	TGTGCCAGCAACCAGGGAGGTCGCGATGAGCAGTTCTTC
TRBJ2-2	TRBD2	TRBV5-6	.	CASSPGLAGTGELFF	TGTGCCAGCAGTCCGGGACTAGCGGGGACCGGGGAGCTGTTTTTT
TRBJ2-7	.	TRBV6-1	.	CASSESWVLEQYF	TGTGCCAGCAGTGAATCGTGGGTTCTCGAGCAGTACTTC
TRBJ2-7	.	TRBV5-1	.	CASSGGIPRGRASYEQYF	TGCGCCAGCAGCGGCGGGATTCCCCGAGGCCGAGCGTCCTACGAGCAGTACTTC
TRBJ2-5	.	TRBV7-9	.	CASSLPPGETQYF	TGTGCCAGCAGTCTTCCTCCAGGGGAGACCCAGTACTTC
TRBJ1-1	.	TRBV16	.	CASSQWEFSLEAFF	TGTGCCAGCAGCCAATGGGAGTTTAGCCTTGAAGCTTTCTTT
TRBJ1-6	TRBD1	TRBV5-5	.	CASRRGQGAMDSPLHF	TGTGCCAGCAGGAGGGGACAGGGGGCTATGGATTCACCCCTCCACTTT
TRBJ2-1	TRBD2	TRBV11-2	few	CASSQTGAGLAGFNEQFF	TGTGCCAGCAGCCAGACAGGAGCGGGACTAGCGGGATTCAATGAGCAGTTCTTC
TRBJ1-4	.	TRBV27	.	CASSLGARVANEKLFF	TGTGCCAGCAGTTTAGGGGCCAGGGTTGCTAATGAAAAACTGTTTTTT
TRBJ1-3	.	TRBV21-1	.	CANNPPGSGPQNSGNTIYF	TGTGCCAATAACCCCCCGGGGTCGGGGCCGCAAAATTCTGGAAACACCATATATTTT
TRBJ2-7	TRBD1	TRBV12-3/TRBV12-4	.	CASSIPGGAKYF	TGTGCCAGCAGTATTCCAGGGGGCGCTAAGTACTTC
TRBJ2-1	TRBD2	TRBV7-3	.	CASSLRGTSVNNEQFF	TGTGCCAGCAGCTTAAGGGGGACTAGCGTCAACAATGAGCAGTTCTTC
TRBJ1-6	.	TRBV9	.	CASNEVGGSPLHF	TGTGCCAGCAACGAGGTCGGTGGTTCACCCCTCCACTTT